This T cell receptor beta chain was identified during a study of cytomegalovirus exposure and HLA in healthy donors. This CDR3 is built from 13 residues. V was pared by 0 bases and J by 6 bases, with 2 bases of the junction left unmatched. Germline V gene sequence: CDR1 SGHRS, CDR2 YFSETQ. This donor had no CMV serostatus on record. With 60 Vbeta and 13 Jbeta primers, the PCR was carried out. The data were produced by immunoSEQ multiplex PCR, yet TCRdb's version contains in-frame clones alone and is incomplete. The profile shows under 200,000 clones, approximately 79% of them singletons. As concerns this clone: Its antigen is undetermined.

Study-level results: Follow-up analysis later connected one missense variant in DCLRE1C with trimming of TCR beta V- and J-genes. TCR beta chains numbering about 160 were designated cytomegalovirus-associated.

The sequence was collected from a human donor in good health. Sequenced input: PBMCs. This chain connects TRBV5-1 to TRBJ2-7, with 8 nucleotides matching TRBD2. CDR3 loop: CASSLGGGREQYF. The CDR3 DNA follows: TGCGCCAGCAGCTTGGGCGGGGGGCGCGAGCAGTACTTC.